What follows describes a single T cell receptor beta chain. Per the authors' pipeline: Reference gene primer amplification gave nucleated cell count estimates. Clones were sequenced by immunoSEQ multiplex PCR, and TCRdb holds only the in-frame ones, with some missing. Clone size and the V and J calls come from that table; the DNA yielded D and trimming. The data hold 250,000 or so clones, with roughly nine tenths observed a single time. Categorization into cohorts depended on clinical history that participants reported. The data derive from a study of blood T cell repertoires in COVID-19. Study-wide context: T cells, B-cell-depleted T cells, or PBMCs supplied cDNA or gDNA.

V dropped 4 bases and J dropped 5 bases, with 13 bases sitting between them. The germline V gene has CDR1 GTSNPN and CDR2 SVGIG (reference sequence). This CDR3 has 13 residues. The sequenced material came from PBMCs or T cells enriched from blood (not recorded which). The chain uses TRBV30 and TRBJ2-3; D possibly corresponds to TRBD1 (5 bases). The TCR comes from a human donor in a cohort exposed to, infected with or recovered from COVID-19 (not recorded which). The donor label of this sample is uncertain. CDR3 nucleotide sequence: TGTGCCTGGACTGGGATGGGGCGAGATACGCAGTATTTT. Its protein is CAWTGMGRDTQYF.